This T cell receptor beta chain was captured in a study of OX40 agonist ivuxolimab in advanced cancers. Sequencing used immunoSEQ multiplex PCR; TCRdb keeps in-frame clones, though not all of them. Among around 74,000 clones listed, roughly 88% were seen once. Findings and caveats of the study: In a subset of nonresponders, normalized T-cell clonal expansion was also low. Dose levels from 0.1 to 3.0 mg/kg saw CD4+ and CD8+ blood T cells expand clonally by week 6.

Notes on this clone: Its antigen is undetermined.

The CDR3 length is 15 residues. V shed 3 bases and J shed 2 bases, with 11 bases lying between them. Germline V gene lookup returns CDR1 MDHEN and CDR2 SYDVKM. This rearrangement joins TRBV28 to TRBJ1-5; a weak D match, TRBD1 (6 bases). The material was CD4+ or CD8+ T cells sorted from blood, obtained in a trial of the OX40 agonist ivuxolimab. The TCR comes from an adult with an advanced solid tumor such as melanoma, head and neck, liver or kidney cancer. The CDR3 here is CASSFPGAGNQPQHF. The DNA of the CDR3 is TGTGCCAGCAGTTTTCCGGGGGCGGGCAATCAGCCCCAGCATTTT. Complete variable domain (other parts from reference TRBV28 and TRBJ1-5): DVKVTQSSRYLVKRTGEKVFLECVQDMDHENMFWYRQDPGLGLRLIYFSYDVKMKEKGDIPEGYSVSREKKERFSLILESASTNQTSMYLCASSFPGAGNQPQHFGDGTRLSIL.